These 17 T cell receptor beta chains were all obtained from the same sample, sequenced in a study of T cell responses to AZD1222 COVID-19 vaccine. The protocol was immunoSEQ multiplex PCR, while the TCRdb copy is restricted to in-frame clones and leaves out a portion. The sample yields over 150,000 clones, 85% to 90% seen once. Sequencing was performed on peripheral blood, taken on day 0 of AZD1222 vaccination. These receptors were obtained from an adult in good health.

The V call is TRBV2, the J call TRBJ1-5; a possible D gene is TRBD1 (6 bases). Germline V gene lookup returns CDR1 SNHLY and CDR2 FYNNEI. The CDR3 consists of 15 residues. V gave up 6 bases and J gave up 6 bases, with 18 bases separating them. CDR3 amino acids: CASRSGGGFGQPQHF. The DNA of the CDR3 is TGTGCCAGCAGGTCCGGAGGGGGATTCGGTCAGCCCCAGCATTTT.

The chain joins TRBV18 to TRBJ1-1; D is perhaps TRBD1 (5 bases). Looked up from germline, CDR1 is KGHSH and CDR2 is LQKENI. The V gene lost 0 bases and the J gene lost 3 bases, with 11 bases spanning the gap. This CDR3 comprises 15 residues. For the CDR3, the DNA is TGTGCCAGCTCACCACCCTACGGGGCGGACACTGAAGCTTTCTTT. This translates into CASSPPYGADTEAFF.

The chain has TRBV19 and TRBJ1-1; D may be TRBD1 (5 bases). Trimming took 3 bases from V and 1 from J, leaving 12 bases between them. This CDR3 spans 15 amino acids. Germline CDR1 reads LNHDA; CDR2 reads SQIVND (reference sequence). This CDR3 is CASSIGTLGNTEAFF. CDR3 DNA: TGTGCCAGTAGTATCGGGACCCTGGGGAACACTGAAGCTTTCTTT.

The J gene is TRBJ1-6, the V gene TRBV28, with 7 bases that match TRBD1. CDR3 length: 14 amino acids. The germline gives CDR1 MDHEN, CDR2 SYDVKM. V lost 4 bases and J lost 11; bases outside the gene matches: 8. The CDR3 DNA reads TGTGCCAGCAGTTCACAGGGGAGCACGGCACCCCTCCACTTT. Translating gives CASSSQGSTAPLHF.

The rearrangement joins TRBV12-3 or TRBV12-4 to TRBJ2-4; D uncertain. The CDR3 has 13 residues. Trimming pared 5 bases from V and 7 bases from J, leaving 12 bases between. CDR3: CASSANRWNIQYF. Here the CDR3 DNA reads TGTGCCAGCAGTGCAAACCGGTGGAACATTCAGTACTTC.

This clone occurred once. CDR3 sequence reads: CASNPLGTGEYGYTF. The CDR3 coding sequence is TGTGCCAGCAACCCCCTCGGGACAGGGGAATATGGCTACACCTTC. The rearrangement joins TRBV9 to TRBJ1-2, with 10 bases aligning to TRBD1. V was clipped by 6 bases and J by 5 bases; unmatched bases: 10. Per germline, CDR1 SGDLS and CDR2 YYNGEE. The CDR3 totals 15 residues. Using reference TRBV9 and TRBJ1-2 for the parts outside the CDR3, the full variable domain is DSGVTQTPKHLITATGQRVTLRCSPRSGDLSVYWYQQSLDQGLQFLIQYYNGEERAKGNILERFSAQQFPDLHSELNLSSLELGDSALYFCASNPLGTGEYGYTFGSGTRLTVV.

CDR3 region: CSVRNRGPTEAFF. The CDR3 DNA reads as TGCAGCGTGAGAAACAGGGGCCCCACTGAAGCTTTCTTT. The J gene is TRBJ1-1, the V gene TRBV29-1, with 7 bases fitting TRBD1. In germline, CDR1 is SQVTM, CDR2 ANQGSEA. J was trimmed by 4 bases and V by 6 bases; bases with no gene match: 8. The CDR3 has 13 residues.

This chain links TRBV19 with TRBJ2-2, with TRBD1 matching 7 bases. The ends lost 9 bases at V and 0 bases at J; junction bases unmatched: 4. Germline values: CDR1 LNHDA, CDR2 SQIVND (reference sequence). This CDR3 is 14 amino acids long. The CDR3 bases are TGTGCCAGCCGACAGGGCTCGAACACCGGGGAGCTGTTTTTT. This encodes CASRQGSNTGELFF.

This clone was picked up one time. The V and J genes are TRBV7-2 and TRBJ2-7; TRBD1 might be the D (6 bases). Germline assignment: CDR1 SGHTA and CDR2 FQGNSA. The CDR3 has 15 residues. The V end was cut by 4 bases, the J end by 3 bases, with 16 bases between. CDR3: CASSSHRAGVYEQYF. CDR3 DNA: TGTGCCAGCAGCTCCCACAGGGCAGGTGTCTACGAGCAGTACTTC.

V usage is TRBV9 and J usage is TRBJ2-2; D is unresolved. Trimming pared 0 bases from V and 5 bases from J, leaving 14 bases between. The germline CDR1 and CDR2 sequences are SGDLS and YYNGEE. CDR3 length: 16 amino acids. The CDR3 sequence is CASSVGGAIRTGELFF. Here the CDR3 DNA reads TGTGCCAGCAGCGTAGGAGGTGCGATCCGGACCGGGGAGCTGTTTTTT.

The chain recombines TRBV28 with TRBJ2-1, with D perhaps matching TRBD1 (5 bases). The CDR3 runs 14 residues. Trimming took off 5 bases at V and 3 bases at J, with 11 bases between the two ends. The V gene's germline CDR1 is MDHEN and CDR2 SYDVKM. CDR3 in amino acids: CASSGATLYNEQFF. Written as DNA, the CDR3 is TGTGCCAGCAGTGGGGCAACTCTCTACAATGAGCAGTTCTTC. Filled out from reference TRBV28 and TRBJ2-1, the complete variable domain reads DVKVTQSSRYLVKRTGEKVFLECVQDMDHENMFWYRQDPGLGLRLIYFSYDVKMKEKGDIPEGYSVSREKKERFSLILESASTNQTSMYLCASSGATLYNEQFFGPGTRLTVL.

V usage is TRBV27 and J usage is TRBJ2-3; 8 bases map to TRBD1. The CDR3 contains 16 residues. The trim removed 3 bases at V and 4 bases at J, leaving 9 bases unmatched. The germline gives CDR1 MNHEY, CDR2 SMNVEV (reference sequence). CDR3 region: CASSFLRGRVADTQYF. The CDR3 DNA follows: TGTGCCAGCAGTTTCCTCAGGGGGCGAGTTGCAGATACGCAGTATTTT.

The J gene is TRBJ1-4, the V gene TRBV6-2 or TRBV6-3; unclear D gene. V was shortened by 4 bases and J by 5 bases, with 11 bases between the two germline ends. Per germline, CDR1 MNHEY and CDR2 SVGEGT. The CDR3 runs 14 residues. In nucleotides, the CDR3 is TGTGCCAGCAGTTCGGGAAGCGAGAATGAAAAACTGTTTTTT. Amino acid sequence: CASSSGSENEKLFF.

The rearrangement uses TRBV7-2 and TRBJ2-7, with D possibly being TRBD2 (6 bases). This CDR3 region has 14 residues. Between the trimmed V and J ends, which lost 5 bases and 2 bases, there was a span of 13 bases. The V gene's germline CDR1 is SGHTA and CDR2 FQGNSA. This chain's CDR3 is CASSPGGSAYEQYF. The CDR3 DNA follows: TGTGCCAGCAGCCCCGGGGGATCGGCCTACGAGCAGTACTTC.

This chain links TRBV15 with TRBJ2-7; TRBD2 aligns across 9 bases. This CDR3 is 15 amino acids long. Trimming cost V 5 bases and J 4 bases; bases outside gene matches: 9. Germline CDR1 LNHNV, CDR2 YYDKDF (reference sequence). CDR3 DNA: TGTGCCACCAGCGAGGCGGCTAGCGGGACATACGAGCAGTACTTC. Translated, it gives CATSEAASGTYEQYF. The full variable domain, rest sourced from reference TRBV15 and TRBJ2-7, is DAMVIQNPRYQVTQFGKPVTLSCSQTLNHNVMYWYQQKSSQAPKLLFHYYDKDFNNEADTPDNFQSRRPNTSFCFLDIRSPGLGDTAMYLCATSEAASGTYEQYFGPGTRLTVT.

The table lists this clone with a count of one. This chain connects TRBV6-5 to TRBJ1-1; 7 bases are shared with TRBD1. This CDR3 has 13 residues. Germline V gene lookup returns CDR1 MNHEY and CDR2 SVGAGI. V lost 6 bases, J lost 3 bases, and 4 bases stayed unmatched. CDR3 amino acids: CASRITGDTEAFF. DNA for the CDR3: TGTGCCAGCAGGATTACAGGGGACACTGAAGCTTTCTTT.

The rearrangement uses TRBV7-2 and TRBJ2-2; D not certain. The CDR3 is 12 residues long. Trimming stripped 1 base from V and 8 bases from J, with 5 bases between. In germline, CDR1 is SGHTA, CDR2 FQGNSA. CDR3 sequence reads: CASSLGWGELFF. For the CDR3, the DNA is TGTGCCAGCAGCTTAGGTTGGGGGGAGCTGTTTTTT.